The clone carrying this T cell receptor (beta chain) has ten or more counts. The V gene's germline CDR1 is MNHEY and CDR2 SVGAGI. The CDR3 consists of 15 residues. Trimming removed 6 bases from V and 2 bases from J; junction bases left unmatched: 8. This entry comes from a study of molecular identifiers for immune sequencing clone quantification. TCRdb called the PCR reads again in MiXCR, with one record for every CDR3 protein. The table shows more than 300,000 distinct CDR3 sequences, with about a fifth occurring only once. The receptor was isolated from a human donor in good health. Some libraries in this study had Jurkat cell RNA spiked in. Source material: naive CD8+ T cells from blood, with Jurkat cell RNA spiked in. Subset here: FACS-sorted CD8+CD4-CCR7+CD45RA+ naive T cells. The chain is built from TRBV6-5 and TRBJ2-7; 9 bases are a match to TRBD1. CDR3 in amino acids: CASSLGQGWTYEQYF. The DNA for the CDR3 is TGTGCCAGCAGCTTGGGACAGGGCTGGACCTACGAGCAGTACTTC.